This T cell receptor beta chain was observed in a study of CD8 T cells in Susac syndrome. V was cut by 1 base and J by 7 bases, with 4 bases left in between. This CDR3 has 11 amino acids. Germline CDR1 is KGHSH and CDR2 is LQKENI. Random-hexamer reverse transcription was applied to roughly 0.5 to 1 ug RNA. Using its own MiXCR run on the immunoSEQ multiplex PCR reads, TCRdb lists one record per CDR3 protein. The sample includes 150,000 or so distinct CDR3 sequences, around 93% of them seen just once. The rearrangement joins TRBV18 to TRBJ1-1; D not resolved. The receptor's source is a human donor in good health. The material sequenced was CD4+ T cells from PBMCs. CDR3 bases: TGTGCCAGCTCACCACAGGGTGAAGCTTTCTTT. Residues: CASSPQGEAFF.